Sequencing of this T cell receptor beta chain was carried out in a study of control samples from healthy donors and cancer patients. Sequencing used immunoSEQ multiplex PCR; TCRdb keeps in-frame clones, though not all of them. The table has 100,000 to 150,000 clones, roughly nine tenths seen once. The CDR3 covers 14 residues. Trimming took 10 bases from V and 8 from J, leaving 20 bases between them. CDR1 is MDHEN and CDR2 is SYDVKM in the germline V gene. This TCR was recovered from a man aged 18 to 30 in good health. The chain joins TRBV28 to TRBJ1-4; D may be TRBD1 (5 bases). Sequencing used blood. CDR3 sequence (DNA): TGTGCCACGATTCAGGGACGGGACTTAGAAAAACTGTTTTTT. Amino acids: CATIQGRDLEKLFF.